This T cell receptor (beta chain) was recorded in a study of vaccination effects on CD4 cells after COVID-19 (dated 2022 in TCRdb). Notes on the research overall: Two doses of either the BNT162b2 or the mRNA-1273 mRNA SARS-CoV-2 vaccine were administered to participants. Pre-vaccine samples from a couple of convalescent patients were drawn 16 days and one week before the first dose, 142 and 148 days after COVID-19 diagnosis. In both COVID-19 convalescent patients and infection-naive vaccine recipients, the study compared SARS-CoV-2 spike-specific CD4+ TCR repertoires from before mRNA vaccination with those from after it. A total of 10 COVID-19 convalescent patients and a handful of SARS-CoV-2-naive healthy vaccine recipients were included in the full study. Cultures from other donors in the study were sequenced with the Oncomine TCR Beta short-read assay on an Illumina iSeq 100. The research as a whole found: Clones induced by infection and clones induced by vaccination both contracted markedly at late timepoints after vaccination, which fits with T cell responses waning over time. Limitations of the study were the small number of convalescent patients and the absence of early post-infection timepoints. In convalescent patients, the post-vaccine spike-reactive repertoire was composed mainly of new vaccine-induced clones that were largely distinct from infection-induced clones.

Library construction relied on the immunoSEQ multiplex PCR assay. DNA from the cultured and isolated CD4+ T cells underwent TCR beta CDR3 sequencing. The authors' pipeline ran thus. Non-productive TCR sequences were removed and reads were trimmed to the CDR3 region, keeping CDR3s of at least 7 amino acids. The MANAFEST web app was used to pick out antigen-specific clonotypes by comparing their expansion in peptide wells with that in reference cultures. To be called positive, a clone needed expansion at FDR<0.05 compared with the reference and with all other wells, an odds ratio greater than 5, and a frequency greater than 0.1% in two replicate wells. A clonotype was defined as cross-reactive if the clonotype was significantly expanded both in SARS-CoV-2 spike wells and in at least one common cold coronavirus spike condition. Levenshtein distance calculated with the stringdist R package was used to assess CDR3 similarity, and unrooted trees were constructed with ape in R 3.6.1. The immuneACCESS repertoire file appears here via TCRdb, limited to in-frame rearrangements. These files lack a portion of the clones; in checked studies, under half of the deficit traces to unresolved V genes, and the cause of the others is not known. V and J calls plus clone size are reproduced from that table; the DNA served to infer D and trimming. Recorded for this sample are about 40,000 clones; about two thirds of them occurred a single time. The ten most abundant clones make up about a third of the sample.

In the ViraFEST assay, PBMC were stimulated with viral peptide pools, and antigen-specific CD4+ T cell clonotypes were then identified by expansion using TCR sequencing. After roughly 11 days of culture, CD4+ T cells were isolated with the EasySep CD4+ T cell isolation kit. Convalescent patients had PCR-confirmed SARS-CoV-2 infection between March and December 2020, before Alpha, Beta and Delta variants emerged in the United States. A few million PBMC per well were cultured with about 10 ug/ml peptides in IMDM containing 5% human AB serum, approximately 9.1 IU/ml IL-2 and gentamicin. Half of the culture medium was replaced with fresh IL-2-containing medium on days 3 and 7. Each peptide stimulation condition was cultured in triplicate wells unless otherwise noted. PBMC were separated from whole blood using Ficoll-Paque Plus gradient centrifugation and were then either cryopreserved at -140C or used fresh. Genomic DNA was extracted from cultured CD4+ T cells with the QIAamp micro DNA kit.

The CDR3 runs 12 amino acids, cysteine and phenylalanine included. The read is trimmed to its CDR3 DNA, 36 bases read in frame from base 1. The trim is 8 bases for V and 1 base for J, with a gap of 8 bases between the germline ends. Looking up the germline V gene (reference sequence) yields CDR1 LGHDT and CDR2 YNNKEL. Turning to this clone: This receptor's antigen is unknown. The sample holds no much larger clone one base away, and base qualities are not on file.

This sequence was found in a human donor who had a prior SARS-CoV-2 infection. Here the chain combines TRBV3-1 (or the pseudogene TRBV3-2) and TRBJ1-2, with no D gene named confidently. The material was CD4+ T cells from PBMCs cultured with a peptide pool, obtained before COVID-19 vaccination. DNA sequence: TGTGCCAGCTCGGGGTATAACTATGGCTACACCTTC. This encodes CASSGYNYGYTF.